The TCR beta chain under discussion was sequenced for a study of T-cell reconstitution after alpha-beta-depleted transplantation in children. This clonotype has a handful of counts. Molecular barcoding with unique molecular identifiers was used for the TCRbeta library. One entry per CDR3 protein, called by TCRdb with MiXCR from the PCR reads. The sample consists of approximately 400,000 distinct CDR3 sequences, approximately 11% of them appearing once. This CDR3 region has 16 residues. The germline V gene has CDR1 SGHRS and CDR2 YFSETQ. V lost 3 bases and J lost 0, with 13 bases in between. The TCR originated in a human donor who donated a stem cell graft to a child with acute myeloid leukemia. This chain joins TRBV5-1 and TRBJ2-1; tentatively, D is TRBD2 (6 bases). The specimen was PBMCs from the stem cell graft donor, collected from the stem cell graft. The CDR3 loop is CASSSDSGTSYNEQFF. CDR3 nucleotide sequence: TGCGCCAGCAGCTCGGATAGCGGAACCTCCTACAATGAGCAGTTCTTC.